This is a list of T cell receptor beta chains from one sample in a study of T cell repertoires in cytomegalovirus infection. TCRdb called the reads again in MiXCR, with one record for every CDR3 protein. The table includes nearly 650,000 distinct CDR3 sequences, more than 20% detected once. The sequenced sample consisted of CD8+ T cells from PBMCs. These receptors originate from a human donor in good health (CMV status not recorded). Some clones in this sample may be carry-over from other donors' samples. Each CDR3 is given with its conserved first and last residue. The order of the fields is D gene, clone size, J gene, V gene, CDR3 DNA, CDR3 protein. A D gene is named only where the DNA matches it firmly. Rows give clone size only sometimes, using once, few, many, or a class for an expanded clone.

NA | many | TRBJ2-5 | TRBV7-8 | TGTGCCAGCAGCTTAAGTCAGGGGAGCACCCAGTACTTC | CASSLSQGSTQYF
NA | NA | TRBJ2-3 | TRBV7-2 | TGTGCCAGCAGCTTAGGGATTTATACCCCCGATACGCAGTATTTT | CASSLGIYTPDTQYF
NA | few | TRBJ1-2 | TRBV2 | TGTGCCAGCAGAACCCGAGCTAACTATGGCTACACCTTC | CASRTRANYGYTF
NA | NA | TRBJ1-2 | TRBV28 | TGTGCCAGCAGTTTGTCATACGGGGGGGCGTCCGGCTACACCTTC | CASSLSYGGASGYTF
NA | many | TRBJ1-2 | TRBV7-9 | TGTGCCAGCAGCTTACCAATCATAGAGACAGCTAACTATGGCTACACCTTC | CASSLPIIETANYGYTF
NA | NA | TRBJ2-3 | TRBV13 | TGTGCCAGCAGCTTAAAACTTAACACAGATACGCAGTATTTT | CASSLKLNTDTQYF
TRBD2 | few | TRBJ2-3 | TRBV7-6 | TGTGCCAGCAGCTTAGTCGAGAATAGCGGGGACATCACAGATACGCAGTATTTT | CASSLVENSGDITDTQYF
NA | NA | TRBJ1-5 | TRBV27 | TGTGCCAGCAGTTCGGCCAACAATCAGCCCCAGCATTTT | CASSSANNQPQHF
TRBD1 | many | TRBJ1-2 | TRBV29-1 | TGCAGCGTGGTACAGGGGAACGGTGGCTACACCTTC | CSVVQGNGGYTF
NA | NA | TRBJ2-2 | TRBV28 | TGTGCCAGCGAGGAGGGGGGGTTCGGGGAGCTGTTTTTT | CASEEGGFGELFF
NA | few | TRBJ1-1 | TRBV6-6 | TGTGCCAGCATCCCAAGGGGGGGGGTCGAGGCCGAAGCTTTCTTT | CASIPRGGVEAEAFF
TRBD2 | NA | TRBJ2-1 | TRBV5-1 | TGCGCCAGCAGTTTCCTAGCGGGGGGTGCGAATGAGCAGTTCTTC | CASSFLAGGANEQFF
NA | few | TRBJ1-1 | TRBV20-1 | TGCAGTGCCCCGAGAGGGAAAGGCGCTGAAGCTTTCTTT | CSAPRGKGAEAFF
NA | NA | TRBJ1-5 | TRBV7-9 | TGTGCCAGCAGCTCGCTGGGGCCCGGCAATCAGCCCCAGCATTTT | CASSSLGPGNQPQHF
NA | few | TRBJ1-2 | TRBV19 | TGTGCCAGTAGTTCCCGGACGGACCCCTTTGGCGGCTACACCTTC | CASSSRTDPFGGYTF
NA | NA | TRBJ1-1 | TRBV20-1 | TGCAGTGCCCAACCTCTCGCGGGGCCTGAAGCTTTCTTT | CSAQPLAGPEAFF
NA | NA | TRBJ2-2 | TRBV2 | TGTGCCGCCCAAGTGGGGGCCGGGGAGCTGTTTTTT | CAAQVGAGELFF
TRBD1 | NA | TRBJ2-2 | TRBV29-1 | TGCAGCGTTGAAGTTTTTCCGGGACAGGGGTTCACCGGGGAGCTGTTTTTT | CSVEVFPGQGFTGELFF
TRBD1 | many | TRBJ1-1 | TRBV7-9 | TGTGCCAGCAGCGCACCCATACAGGGGACCAACACTGAAGCTTTCTTT | CASSAPIQGTNTEAFF
NA | few | TRBJ2-1 | TRBV6-1 | TGTGCCAGCAGTGAACTATGGGGCAGACCGCCGGATGAGCAGTTCTTC | CASSELWGRPPDEQFF
NA | few | TRBJ1-2 | TRBV27 | TGTGCCAGCAGTTCAGGCTTGATCTATGGCTACACCTTC | CASSSGLIYGYTF
NA | NA | TRBJ1-5 | TRBV12-5 | TGTGCTAGTGGTTTGGCCGGACAGCTCCGTCAGCCCCAGCATTTT | CASGLAGQLRQPQHF
TRBD1 | NA | TRBJ2-3 | TRBV28 | TGTGCCAGCAGTACCAGGGGGACAGGGTGGGGGGATACGCAGTATTTT | CASSTRGTGWGDTQYF
NA | NA | TRBJ2-5 | TRBV7-8 | TGTGCCAGCAGCTTAGTCAGCGGTAAGAGGGAGACCCAGTACTTC | CASSLVSGKRETQYF
TRBD1 | NA | TRBJ2-3 | TRBV7-3 | TGTGCCAGCAGCACCGGGACAGGGTTGGCAGATACGCAGTATTTT | CASSTGTGLADTQYF
TRBD2 | NA | TRBJ2-5 | TRBV6-2/TRBV6-3 | TGTGCCAGCAGTGAACCGGGACTAGCGGGGGAGGAAGAGACCCAGTACTTC | CASSEPGLAGEEETQYF
TRBD1 | NA | TRBJ1-1 | TRBV7-9 | TGTGCCAACAGCCCTAGGACAGGGGGCACTGAAGCTTTCTTT | CANSPRTGGTEAFF
TRBD1 | NA | TRBJ1-1 | TRBV6-2/TRBV6-3 | TGTGCCAGCAGACCTCCTCGACAGGGCAGGATGAACACTGAAGCTTTCTTT | CASRPPRQGRMNTEAFF
NA | NA | TRBJ1-1 | TRBV10-3 | TGTGCCATCAAAGACCCGTTGGGGACTGAAGCTTTCTTT | CAIKDPLGTEAFF
NA | many | TRBJ2-1 | TRBV7-4 | TGTGCCAGCAGCAAAGGCGGCAGGTGGGGGTGTAGTGAGCAGTTCTTC | CASSKGGRWGCSEQFF
TRBD1 | many | TRBJ1-1 | TRBV5-6 | TGTGCCAGCGGACAGGGAGGAACTGAAGCTTTCTTT | CASGQGGTEAFF
TRBD1 | NA | TRBJ2-7 | TRBV10-3 | TGTGCCACCGAGGGACAGGGAGTCTACGAGCAGTACTTC | CATEGQGVYEQYF
NA | many | TRBJ2-2 | TRBV5-5 | TGTGCCAGCAGCTACGAACAGGGCCTTGGCGGGGAGCTGTTTTTT | CASSYEQGLGGELFF
NA | few | TRBJ1-2 | TRBV5-1 | TGCGCCAGCAGCTTCTCCCACGATGGCTACACCTTC | CASSFSHDGYTF